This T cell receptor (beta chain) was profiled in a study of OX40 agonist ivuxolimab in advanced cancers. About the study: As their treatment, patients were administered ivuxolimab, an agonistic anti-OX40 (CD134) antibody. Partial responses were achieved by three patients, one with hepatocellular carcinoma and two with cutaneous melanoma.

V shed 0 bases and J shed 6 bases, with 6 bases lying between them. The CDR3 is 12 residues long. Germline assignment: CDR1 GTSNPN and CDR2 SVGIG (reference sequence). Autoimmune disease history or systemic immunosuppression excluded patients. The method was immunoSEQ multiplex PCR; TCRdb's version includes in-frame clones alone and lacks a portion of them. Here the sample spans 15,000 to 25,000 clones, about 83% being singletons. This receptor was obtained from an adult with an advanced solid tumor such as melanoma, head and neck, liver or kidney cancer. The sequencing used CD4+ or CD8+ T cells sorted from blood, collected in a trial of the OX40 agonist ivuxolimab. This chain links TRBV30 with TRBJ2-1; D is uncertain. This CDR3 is CAWSVSRNEQFF. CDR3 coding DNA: TGTGCCTGGAGTGTATCACGCAATGAGCAGTTCTTC.